These T cell receptor beta chains were read from a single sample in a study of blood T cell repertoires in COVID-19. Sequencing was performed with immunoSEQ multiplex PCR; in TCRdb, only in-frame clones are kept and a portion is missing. Counted here are approximately 340,000 clones, roughly nine tenths occurring once; the ten biggest clones make up roughly 0.9%. Input material: PBMCs or T cells enriched from blood (not recorded which). The receptors were sampled from a woman between 40 and 50 years old who had been exposed to COVID-19. The CDR3 runs from the conserved cysteine through the conserved F or W. The D gene is left open where the match is weak. Clone size, where shown, is once, few, many, or a class for clones that have expanded.

cdr3_aa cdr3_nt j_call clone_size v_call d_call
CASSAGGRVGEQYF TGTGCCAGCAGCGCAGGGGGGCGGGTCGGCGAGCAGTACTTC TRBJ2-7 once TRBV9 -
CASSLRSNYGYTF TGTGCCAGCAGTTTACGGAGCAACTATGGCTACACCTTC TRBJ1-2 - TRBV12-3/TRBV12-4 -
CASSYSGGLGAFF TGTGCCAGCAGTTACTCAGGGGGCCTGGGAGCTTTCTTT TRBJ1-1 - TRBV6-5 TRBD1
CASSYSTKGNYGYTF TGTGCCAGCAGTTACTCGACAAAGGGGAACTATGGCTACACCTTC TRBJ1-2 - TRBV6-2/TRBV6-3 -
CASSLRDQGAVTGELFF TGCGCCAGCAGCTTGAGGGATCAGGGGGCGGTCACCGGGGAGCTGTTTTTT TRBJ2-2 once TRBV5-1 TRBD1
CASSSGGRDFSYNEQFF TGTGCCAGCAGCTCGGGGGGGAGGGACTTTTCCTACAATGAGCAGTTCTTC TRBJ2-1 - TRBV11-3 TRBD2
CASSLRGLFRTDTQYF TGTGCCAGCAGTTTAAGGGGACTTTTTCGCACAGATACGCAGTATTTT TRBJ2-3 - TRBV27 -
CASSERTVSWGYTF TGTGCCAGCAGTGAGAGGACAGTCTCATGGGGCTACACCTTC TRBJ1-2 - TRBV2 -
CASSRYGSNQPQHF TGTGCCAGCAGTCGTTACGGGAGCAATCAGCCCCAGCATTTT TRBJ1-5 - TRBV7-2 -
CASSEFGGWMNTEAFF TGTGCCAGCAGTGAGTTCGGGGGTTGGATGAACACTGAAGCTTTCTTT TRBJ1-1 - TRBV2 -
CASSIRTGRTEAFF TGTGCCAGTAGTATACGGACAGGGAGGACTGAAGCTTTCTTT TRBJ1-1 - TRBV19 TRBD1
CASSHLGLAGGPGSYNEQFF TGCGCCAGCAGCCATCTAGGACTAGCGGGAGGTCCCGGGTCCTACAATGAGCAGTTCTTC TRBJ2-1 few TRBV4-1 TRBD2
CASSHLGGVEAFF TGTGCCAGCAGCCATTTAGGAGGGGTGGAAGCTTTCTTT TRBJ1-1 - TRBV3-1/TRBV3-2 -
CASSQQGLSNEKLFF TGTGCCAGCAGCCAACAGGGCTTGTCTAATGAAAAACTGTTTTTT TRBJ1-4 - TRBV7-3 -
CAWKGGAMETQYF TGTGCCTGGAAGGGGGGGGCGATGGAGACCCAGTACTTC TRBJ2-5 - TRBV30 -
CASGGLGANYGYTF TGTGCCAGCGGCGGACTGGGAGCTAACTATGGCTACACCTTC TRBJ1-2 - TRBV5-4 -
CASSERGTGARNEQFF TGTGCCAGCAGTGAAAGAGGGACAGGGGCGCGGAATGAGCAGTTCTTC TRBJ2-1 - TRBV2 TRBD1
CASSLFSSDTEAFF TGTGCCAGCTCACTATTTTCGTCGGACACTGAAGCTTTCTTT TRBJ1-1 - TRBV18 -
CASSGGSGYEQYF TGTGCCAGTAGTGGAGGTAGCGGTTACGAGCAGTACTTC TRBJ2-7 - TRBV19 -
CASSRAPGITSNQPQHF TGTGCCAGCTCCCGCGCCCCAGGGATAACTAGCAATCAGCCCCAGCATTTT TRBJ1-5 - TRBV18 -
CASSLPPPGAMNTEAFF TGTGCCAGCAGTCTCCCTCCCCCAGGGGCCATGAACACTGAAGCTTTCTTT TRBJ1-1 once TRBV2 -
CASSSGSRAETQYF TGTGCCAGCAGCTCAGGGTCCCGCGCGGAGACCCAGTACTTC TRBJ2-5 - TRBV11-3 -
CASSYIAKSRDEQYF TGTGCCAGCAGCTACATAGCGAAGTCCCGCGACGAGCAGTACTTC TRBJ2-7 - TRBV7-2 -
CASTPWGLAPSGANVLTF TGTGCCAGTACCCCCTGGGGACTAGCACCCTCGGGGGCCAACGTCCTGACTTTC TRBJ2-6 - TRBV19 TRBD2
CAWSWTGPIRNSNQPQHF TGTGCCTGGAGTTGGACAGGTCCCATAAGGAATAGCAATCAGCCCCAGCATTTT TRBJ1-5 - TRBV30 TRBD1
CASSRNLQGHFTF TGCGCCAGCAGCCGAAATTTACAGGGCCATTTCACCTTC TRBJ1-2 - TRBV5-1 -
CASSLGTRQGSNEQFF TGTGCCAGCAGCTTGGGTACGCGACAGGGGAGTAATGAGCAGTTCTTC TRBJ2-1 - TRBV5-4 TRBD1
CASRQGPYSNQPQHF TGTGCCAGTAGACAGGGCCCCTATAGCAATCAGCCCCAGCATTTT TRBJ1-5 - TRBV19 -
CAWTPGRGVAGANVLTF TGTGCCTGGACCCCAGGGAGGGGAGTAGCTGGGGCCAACGTCCTGACTTTC TRBJ2-6 - TRBV30 TRBD2
CASSTQGVLNQPQHF TGTGCCAGTAGTACTCAGGGGGTTTTGAATCAGCCCCAGCATTTT TRBJ1-5 - TRBV19 TRBD1
CASSSPRGQGDTEAFF TGTGCCAGCAGTTCCCCCAGGGGGCAGGGGGACACTGAAGCTTTCTTT TRBJ1-1 once TRBV6-5 TRBD1
CASSLLRQENTEAFF TGTGCCAGCAGCTTACTGAGACAAGAGAACACTGAAGCTTTCTTT TRBJ1-1 - TRBV7-9 -
CASRVQDTGELFF TGTGCCAGCAGGGTACAGGACACCGGGGAGCTGTTTTTT TRBJ2-2 once TRBV12-3/TRBV12-4 -
CASSIRRDGNTEAFF TGTGCCAGTAGTATCCGCAGGGATGGGAACACTGAAGCTTTCTTT TRBJ1-1 - TRBV19 -
CASSARTGVHQPQHF TGTGCCAGCAGTGCAAGGACAGGGGTACATCAGCCCCAGCATTTT TRBJ1-5 - TRBV2 TRBD1
CASSLWAKGRGRSTEAFF TGTGCCAGCAGCTTGTGGGCGAAGGGCAGGGGGAGGTCCACTGAAGCTTTCTTT TRBJ1-1 - TRBV5-5 TRBD1
CASSQGQNTEAFF TGTGCCAGCAGCCAAGGGCAAAACACTGAAGCTTTCTTT TRBJ1-1 - TRBV3-1/TRBV3-2 -
CASSPGFGQPQHF TGTGCCAGCAGTCCAGGGTTTGGTCAGCCCCAGCATTTT TRBJ1-5 - TRBV6-5 -
CASGQGLMNTEAFF TGCGCCAGCGGACAGGGGCTGATGAACACTGAAGCTTTCTTT TRBJ1-1 - TRBV5-1 TRBD1
CASSLVGRLAGGYNEQFF TGTGCCAGCAGCTTGGTCGGAAGACTAGCGGGGGGATACAATGAGCAGTTCTTC TRBJ2-1 - TRBV5-4 TRBD2